This T cell receptor (beta chain) appears in the sequencing data of a study of T cell repertoires in cytomegalovirus infection. Turning to the study itself: It was the public TCR beta signatures that indicated both CMV infection and matching HLA type. General study findings and limits: In two of eight donors, the top clonotype was HLA-C-restricted CMV-specific. Cumulative public TCR beta family frequency identified carriers of CMV plus the relevant HLA.

This CDR3 has 15 amino acids. V shed 1 base and J shed 1 base, with 10 bases lying between them. The germline gives CDR1 MDHEN, CDR2 SYDVKM. This clonotype was detected a few times. Its antigen is unidentified. TCRdb called the reads again in MiXCR, with one record for every CDR3 protein. The sample includes about 900,000 distinct CDR3 sequences, 25% to 40% of them seen just once. This receptor was taken from a human donor in good health (CMV status not recorded). Some clones in this sample may be carry-over from other donors' samples. J is TRBJ1-1 and V is TRBV28; no definite D call. Here the sequenced sample was cultured CD8+ T cells from PBMCs, taken from culture after CMV antigen stimulation. CDR3 sequence reads: CASSLSAARNTEAFF. In DNA form, the CDR3 reads TGTGCCAGCAGTTTATCGGCAGCGCGGAACACTGAAGCTTTCTTT.